Each of the 8 T cell receptor beta chains below was sequenced from the same sample in a study of cytomegalovirus exposure and HLA in healthy donors. In the PCR, 60 Vbeta and 13 Jbeta primers were used. Repertoires were generated with immunoSEQ multiplex PCR, while TCRdb's copy carries only in-frame clones and drops some. The table has around 150,000 clones, approximately 70% seen once; the top ten hold 1.6%. The sequenced material came from PBMCs. All receptors come from a human donor in good health.

This chain links TRBV7-8 with TRBJ2-7; 8 nucleotides agree with TRBD1. J gave up 5 bases and V 5 bases, and 5 bases lay outside the gene matches. The CDR3 spans 13 residues. CDR1 and CDR2 from the germline V gene are SGHVS and FQNEAQ. The CDR3 loop reads CASSADRGNEQYF. The DNA for the CDR3 is TGTGCCAGCAGCGCCGACAGGGGTAACGAGCAGTACTTC.

Details on this clone: Other DNA sequences in the sample encode the same CDR3. The J gene is TRBJ2-1, the V gene TRBV18, with 9 nucleotides matching TRBD1. The trim removed 3 bases at V and 2 bases at J, leaving 2 bases unmatched. The CDR3 is 15 residues long. Per germline, CDR1 KGHSH and CDR2 LQKENI. For the CDR3, the DNA is TGTGCCAGCTCACCCGGGACAGGGACCTACAATGAGCAGTTCTTC. As protein: CASSPGTGTYNEQFF.

The chain recombines TRBV19 with TRBJ1-5; 12 positions match TRBD1. The V segment lost 5 bases and the J segment 5 bases; nucleotides outside the gene matches: 7. The CDR3 totals 16 residues. CDR1 and CDR2 (germline): LNHDA, SQIVND (reference sequence). For the CDR3, the DNA is TGTGCCAGTAGTGACCCGGGACAGGGGGCTGATCAGCCCCAGCATTTT. Encoded protein: CASSDPGQGADQPQHF.

The chain couples TRBV4-1 to TRBJ1-5; D uncertain. The CDR3 spans 13 residues. Germline CDR1 and CDR2: MGHRA and YSYEKL. With 0 bases removed from V and 5 bases from J, the gap between germline ends came to 5 bases. DNA of the CDR3: TGCGCCAGCAGCCAAGACGGAGATCAGCCCCAGCATTTT. Its protein product is CASSQDGDQPQHF.

J is TRBJ1-1 and V is TRBV6-5; perhaps TRBD1 as D (5 bases). CDR1 and CDR2 (germline): MNHEY, SVGAGI. The CDR3 is 13 amino acids. The germline V and J ends were trimmed by 6 bases and 2 bases, with 10 bases remaining between them. The CDR3 DNA reads as TGTGCCAGCAGATGGGGGGGAAACACTGAAGCTTTCTTT. This translates into CASRWGGNTEAFF.

V gene TRBV19 combines with J gene TRBJ1-4, with D uncertain. The length of the CDR3 is 12 residues. V was pared by 6 bases and J by 10 bases, with 12 bases between. CDR1 is LNHDA, CDR2 SQIVND, per germline (reference sequence). In nucleotides, the CDR3 is TGTGCCAGTAGGAATCGGGGAGGAAAACTGTTTTTT. Translating it yields CASRNRGGKLFF.

The chain links TRBV18 to TRBJ1-2, with D possibly matching TRBD1 (6 bases). CDR1 and CDR2 from the germline V gene are KGHSH and LQKENI. Trimming cost V 2 bases and J 13 bases, with 14 bases left between them. CDR3 length: 12 amino acids. The CDR3 is CASSPMGAGPTF. CDR3 DNA: TGTGCCAGCTCACCAATGGGGGCGGGCCCCACCTTC.

V usage is TRBV25-1 and J usage is TRBJ2-7; TRBD1 agrees at 9 bases. Per the germline V gene, CDR1 is MGHDK and CDR2 is SYGVNS. V gave up 5 bases and J gave up 4 bases; unmatched junction bases: 6. CDR3 length equals 14 residues. The CDR3 bases are TGTGCCAGCAGTCAAACCGGGACAGGGTACGAGCAGTACTTC. Encoded protein: CASSQTGTGYEQYF.